This TCR beta chain was documented in a study of CD8 T cells in ankylosing spondylitis. Study-level points and caveats: What seemed typical of ankylosing spondylitis blood was a TCR beta motif built from roughly 8 highly homologous variants.

With respect to this clonotype: What it recognizes is unknown.

TCRdb passed the 5' RACE reads through MiXCR, listing each CDR3 protein once. The sample yields roughly 190,000 distinct CDR3 sequences, over 10% seen once. The CDR3 covers 16 residues. Trimming removed 4 bases from V and 7 bases from J; junction bases left unmatched: 12. Germline CDR1 SEHNR, CDR2 FQNEAQ (reference sequence). The V and J genes are TRBV7-9 and TRBJ2-1; 8 bases match TRBD2. The sequence was obtained from a male donor with ankylosing spondylitis or in good health (not recorded which). The sequencing sample was made of blood, either unsorted or a sorted T cell fraction (not recorded which). CDR3 nucleotides: TGTGCCAGCAGCTACCCACCACGGGGGGGGCCTAATGAGCAGTTCTTC. This gives the protein CASSYPPRGGPNEQFF.